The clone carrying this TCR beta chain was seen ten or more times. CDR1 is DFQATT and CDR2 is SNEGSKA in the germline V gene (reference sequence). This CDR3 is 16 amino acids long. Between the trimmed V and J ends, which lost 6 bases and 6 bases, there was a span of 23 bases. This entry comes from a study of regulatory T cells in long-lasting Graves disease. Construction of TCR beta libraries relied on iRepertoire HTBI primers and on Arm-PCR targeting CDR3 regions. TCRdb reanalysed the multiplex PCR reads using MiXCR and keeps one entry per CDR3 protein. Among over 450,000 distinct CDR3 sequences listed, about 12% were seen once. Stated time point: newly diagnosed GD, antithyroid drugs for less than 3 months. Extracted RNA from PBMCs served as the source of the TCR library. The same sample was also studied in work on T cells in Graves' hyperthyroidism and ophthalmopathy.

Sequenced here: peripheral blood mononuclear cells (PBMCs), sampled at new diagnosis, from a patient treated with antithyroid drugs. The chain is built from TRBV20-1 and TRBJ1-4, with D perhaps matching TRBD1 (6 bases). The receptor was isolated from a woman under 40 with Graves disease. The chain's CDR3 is CSARRPWGAQDEKLFF. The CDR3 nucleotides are TGCAGTGCCCGACGACCGTGGGGGGCCCAAGATGAAAAACTGTTTTTT.